This T cell receptor (beta chain) was sequenced in a study of T-cell reconstitution after alpha-beta-depleted transplantation in children. Germline V gene sequence: CDR1 SGDLS, CDR2 YYNGEE. Trimming cost V 0 bases and J 6 bases; bases outside gene matches: 5. The CDR3 covers 16 residues. This clonotype showed up just a few times. It was with unique molecular identifiers that the TCRbeta library was prepared. TCRdb re-called the PCR reads through MiXCR, storing one row per CDR3 protein. The sample holds some 500,000 distinct CDR3 sequences, about a sixth seen once. The receptor comes from a human donor who donated a stem cell graft to a child with acute lymphoblastic leukemia. The starting material was PBMCs from the stem cell graft donor, obtained from the stem cell graft. This sequence joins TRBV9 and TRBJ1-6, with TRBD1 identical over 8 bases. The DNA for the CDR3 is TGTGCCAGCAGCGTAGGGAACAGGGGGACTAATTCACCCCTCCACTTT. The encoded protein is CASSVGNRGTNSPLHF.